This T cell receptor (beta chain) was recovered during a study of blood T cell repertoires in COVID-19. Study-wide background: Samples representing acute and convalescent COVID-19 were sourced from the United States, Italy and Spain. Sample material is recorded as cDNA or gDNA derived from T cells, B-cell-depleted T cells, or PBMCs.

In the original workflow: Scientists estimated how many nucleated cells there were by amplifying reference gene primers. Repertoires were generated with immunoSEQ multiplex PCR, while TCRdb's copy carries only in-frame clones and drops some. V, J and clone size reflect that table, while D and trimming were determined from the DNA. The repertoire consists of some 220,000 clones, with approximately 81% occurring once and the leading ten covering roughly 5.3%. Per the germline V gene, CDR1 is SGHKS and CDR2 is YYEKEE (reference sequence). Between the trimmed V and J ends, which lost 0 bases and 8 bases, there was a span of 11 bases. CDR3 length: 14 residues. This clone was seen a handful of times.

Sequencing was carried out using peripheral blood. The sequence was obtained from a woman in her sixties or seventies who had recovered from COVID-19. The chain links TRBV5-5 to TRBJ1-4; TRBD1 is a possible D gene (6 bases). CDR3 sequence reads: CASSLAGTNEKLFF. The CDR3 DNA follows: TGTGCCAGCAGCTTGGCCGGGACAAACGAAAAACTGTTTTTT.